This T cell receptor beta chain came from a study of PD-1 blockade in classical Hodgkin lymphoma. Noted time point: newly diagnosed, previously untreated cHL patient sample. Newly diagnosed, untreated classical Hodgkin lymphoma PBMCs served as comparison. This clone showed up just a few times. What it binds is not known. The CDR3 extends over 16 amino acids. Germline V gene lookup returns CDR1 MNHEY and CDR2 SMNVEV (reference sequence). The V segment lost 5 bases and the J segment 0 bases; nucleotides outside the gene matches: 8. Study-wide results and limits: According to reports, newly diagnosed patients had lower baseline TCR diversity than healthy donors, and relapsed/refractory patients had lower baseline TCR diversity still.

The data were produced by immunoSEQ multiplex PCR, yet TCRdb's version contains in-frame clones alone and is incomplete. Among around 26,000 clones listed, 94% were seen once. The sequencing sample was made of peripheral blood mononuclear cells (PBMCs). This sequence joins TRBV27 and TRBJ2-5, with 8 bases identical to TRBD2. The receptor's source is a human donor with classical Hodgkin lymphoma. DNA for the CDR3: TGTGCCAGCAGTCCCCGGGGGCGGGAGGACCAAGAGACCCAGTACTTC. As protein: CASSPRGREDQETQYF.